Given below is one TCR beta chain in context. Data came from immunoSEQ multiplex PCR; TCRdb stores just in-frame clones and leaves some out. This sample has fewer than 300,000 clones, with almost 85% found just once. Looked up from germline, CDR1 is SQVTM and CDR2 is ANQGSEA. The CDR3 covers 14 residues. Trimming shortened V by 4 bases and J by 5 bases, and 14 bases separated the two germline ends. This specimen comes from a study of control samples from healthy donors and cancer patients. Sequenced: PBMCs. The chain carries TRBV29-1 and TRBJ2-2; D is perhaps TRBD1 (5 bases). The sequence came from a woman in her sixties with lung cancer. CDR3 in DNA: TGCAGCGTTGTCTCCAGGGTTCGGACCGGGGAGCTGTTTTTT. Amino acids: CSVVSRVRTGELFF.